The subject of this entry is one T cell receptor beta chain. Using immunoSEQ multiplex PCR, the repertoire was profiled, and TCRdb retains in-frame clones only, with some absent. Of about 120,000 clones in the sample, 81% were seen once. The data are from a study of T cell responses to AZD1222 COVID-19 vaccine. Study at large: Pooling covered second doses at about 4 or about 12 weeks.

Germline V CDR1 and CDR2: GTSNPN, SVGIG (reference sequence). This CDR3 has 14 residues. V gave up 3 bases and J gave up 0 bases, with 11 bases separating them. This chain links TRBV30 with TRBJ1-1; the D is unclear. The sequencing here drew on peripheral blood, taken on day 0 of AZD1222 vaccination. The receptor was derived from an adult in good health. The CDR3 reads CAWRRDQLNTEAFF. In DNA form, the CDR3 reads TGTGCCTGGAGGAGGGATCAGTTGAACACTGAAGCTTTCTTT. Supplemented by reference TRBV30 and TRBJ1-1, the full variable domain reads SQTIHQWPATLVQPVGSPLSLECTVEGTSNPNLYWYRQAAGRGLQLLFYSVGIGQISSEVPQNLSASRPQDRQFILSSKKLLLSDSGFYLCAWRRDQLNTEAFFGQGTRLTVV.